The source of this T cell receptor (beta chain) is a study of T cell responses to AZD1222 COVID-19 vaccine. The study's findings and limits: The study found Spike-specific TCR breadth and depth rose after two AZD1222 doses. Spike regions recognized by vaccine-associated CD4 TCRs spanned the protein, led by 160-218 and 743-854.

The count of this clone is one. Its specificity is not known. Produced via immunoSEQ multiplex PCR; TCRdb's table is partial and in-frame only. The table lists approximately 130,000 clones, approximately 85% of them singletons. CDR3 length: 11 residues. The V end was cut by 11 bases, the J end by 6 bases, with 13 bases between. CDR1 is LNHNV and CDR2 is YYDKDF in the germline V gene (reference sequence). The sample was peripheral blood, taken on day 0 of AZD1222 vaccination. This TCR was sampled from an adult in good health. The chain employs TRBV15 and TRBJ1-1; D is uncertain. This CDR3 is CADPQWAEAFF. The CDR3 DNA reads TGTGCCGATCCGCAGTGGGCTGAAGCTTTCTTT.